This T cell receptor beta chain stems from a study of blood T cell repertoires in COVID-19. Study as a whole: In each case, the material was cDNA or gDNA derived from T cells, B-cell-depleted T cells, or PBMCs.

Per the original methods: Amplified reference gene primers provided the basis for estimating nucleated cell counts. The protocol was immunoSEQ multiplex PCR, while the TCRdb copy is restricted to in-frame clones and leaves out a portion. V and J calls and clone size are copied from that table; D and trimming were computed from the DNA. This table holds some 300,000 clones, 85% to 90% found once. Germline CDR1 and CDR2: MDHEN and SYDVKM. The CDR3 contains 19 residues. The V end lost 4 bases, the J end lost 9 bases, and 31 bases lay between the germline ends. V usage is TRBV28 and J usage is TRBJ2-1; D is possibly TRBD1 (9 bases). Sequencing was carried out using PBMCs or T cells enriched from blood (not recorded which). This clonotype was obtained from a woman between 25 and 40 years old who had recovered from COVID-19. The CDR3 sequence: CASSSYRPLGQGRGGEQFF. In nucleotides, the CDR3 is TGTGCCAGCAGTTCATATCGTCCTCTGGGACAGGGCCGGGGGGGTGAGCAGTTCTTC.